This T cell receptor (beta chain) was sequenced during a study of blood T cell repertoires in COVID-19. Method: immunoSEQ multiplex PCR; TCRdb's copy keeps in-frame clones and lacks some. This sample has 60,000 to 90,000 clones, with around 67% found just once. The CDR3 has 12 amino acids. Looked up from germline, CDR1 is MNHEY and CDR2 is SVGEGT. Trimming took 5 bases from V and 4 from J; bases not matched to a gene: 1. This clonotype originated in a human donor with acute or convalescent COVID-19. The donor label of this sample is uncertain. Input material: peripheral blood. The rearrangement uses TRBV6-2 or TRBV6-3 and TRBJ1-2, with 7 bases lining up with TRBD1. The CDR3 loop is CASSGDSYGYTF. The DNA for the CDR3 is TGTGCCAGCAGTGGGGACAGCTATGGCTACACCTTC.